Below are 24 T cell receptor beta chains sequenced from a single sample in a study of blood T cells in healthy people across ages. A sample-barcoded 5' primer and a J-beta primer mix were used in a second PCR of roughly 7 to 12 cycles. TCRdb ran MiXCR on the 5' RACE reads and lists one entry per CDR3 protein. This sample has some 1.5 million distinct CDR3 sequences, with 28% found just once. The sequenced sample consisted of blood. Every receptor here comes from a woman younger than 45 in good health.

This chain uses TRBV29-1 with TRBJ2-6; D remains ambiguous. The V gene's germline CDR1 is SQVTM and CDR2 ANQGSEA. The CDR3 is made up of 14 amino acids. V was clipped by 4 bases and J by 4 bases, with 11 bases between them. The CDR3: CSVAFFAGANVLTF. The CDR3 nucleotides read TGCAGCGTTGCCTTTTTTGCCGGGGCCAACGTCCTGACTTTC.

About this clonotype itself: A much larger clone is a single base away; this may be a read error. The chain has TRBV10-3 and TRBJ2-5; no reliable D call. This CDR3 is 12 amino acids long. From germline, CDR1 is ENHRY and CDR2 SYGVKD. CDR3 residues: CAISEGQGTQYF. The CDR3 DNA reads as TGTGCCATCAGTGAGGGCCAAGGGACCCAGTACTTC.

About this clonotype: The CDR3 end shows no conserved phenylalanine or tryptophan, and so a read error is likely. CDR3 bases: TGTGCCAGCAGTTTCCTAGCGGGGGGAAATGAGCAGTTCGTC. Translating it yields CASSFLAGGNEQFV. The rearrangement joins TRBV27 to TRBJ2-1; TRBD2 matches 11 bases. Germline loops: CDR1 MNHEY, CDR2 SMNVEV (reference sequence). The CDR3 runs 14 residues. After removal of 3 bases from V and 7 bases from J, the junction contained 2 bases not matched to a gene.

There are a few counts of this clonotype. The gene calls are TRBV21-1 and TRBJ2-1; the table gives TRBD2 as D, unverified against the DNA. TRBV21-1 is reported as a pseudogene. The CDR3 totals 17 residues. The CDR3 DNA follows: TGTGCCAGCAGCAAAAGGGCTAGCGGGAGGGCCCGGAATGAGCAGTTCTTC. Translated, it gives CASSKRASGRARNEQFF.

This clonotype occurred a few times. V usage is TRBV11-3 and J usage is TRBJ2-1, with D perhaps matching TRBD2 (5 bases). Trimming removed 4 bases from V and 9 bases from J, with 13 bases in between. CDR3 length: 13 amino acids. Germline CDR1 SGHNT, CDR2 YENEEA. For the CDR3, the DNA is TGTGCCAGCAGCTCTCTAGCCGCGAGTGAGCAGTTCTTC. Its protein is CASSSLAASEQFF.

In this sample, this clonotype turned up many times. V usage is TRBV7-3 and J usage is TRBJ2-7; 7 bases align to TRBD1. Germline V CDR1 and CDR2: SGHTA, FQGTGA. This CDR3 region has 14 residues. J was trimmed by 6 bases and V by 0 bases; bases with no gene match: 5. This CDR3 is CASSLTGGVGEQYF. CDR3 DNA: TGTGCCAGCAGCTTAACAGGGGGCGTGGGCGAGCAGTACTTC.

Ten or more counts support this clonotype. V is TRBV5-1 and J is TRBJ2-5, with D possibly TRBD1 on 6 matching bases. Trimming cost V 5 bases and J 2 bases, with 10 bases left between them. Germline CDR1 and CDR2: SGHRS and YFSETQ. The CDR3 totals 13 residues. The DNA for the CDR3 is TGCGCCAGCAGTAGGACAGAACAAGAGACCCAGTACTTC. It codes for CASSRTEQETQYF.

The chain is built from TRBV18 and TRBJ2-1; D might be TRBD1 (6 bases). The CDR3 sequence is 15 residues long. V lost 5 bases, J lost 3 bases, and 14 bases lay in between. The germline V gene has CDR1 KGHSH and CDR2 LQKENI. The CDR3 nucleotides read TGTGCCAGCTCAACCCAAACAGGGCGCTACAATGAGCAGTTCTTC. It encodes CASSTQTGRYNEQFF.

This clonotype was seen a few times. The CDR3 loop reads CATSPPRSSTDTQYF. The CDR3 DNA reads TGTGCCACCTCACCACCTCGTAGTAGCACAGATACGCAGTATTTT. The rearrangement joins TRBV6-6 to TRBJ2-3; no definite D call. This CDR3 region has 15 residues. Germline CDR1 and CDR2: MNHNY and SVGAGI (reference sequence). With 10 bases removed from V and 0 bases from J, the gap between germline ends came to 17 bases.

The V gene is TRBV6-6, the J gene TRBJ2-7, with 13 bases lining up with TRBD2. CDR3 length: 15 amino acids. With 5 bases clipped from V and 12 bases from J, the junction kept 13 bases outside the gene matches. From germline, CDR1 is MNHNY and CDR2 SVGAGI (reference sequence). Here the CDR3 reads CASSKTSGGRQPGYF. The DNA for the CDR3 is TGTGCCAGCAGTAAGACTAGCGGGGGGCGCCAGCCCGGGTACTTC.

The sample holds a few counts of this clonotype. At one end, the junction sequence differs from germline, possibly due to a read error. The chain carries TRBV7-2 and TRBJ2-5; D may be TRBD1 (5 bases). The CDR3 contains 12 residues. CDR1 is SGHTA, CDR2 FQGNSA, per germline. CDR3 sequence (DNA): TGTGCCAGCAGCTGGGGCCAAAAGACCCAGTACTTC. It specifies CASSWGQKTQYF.

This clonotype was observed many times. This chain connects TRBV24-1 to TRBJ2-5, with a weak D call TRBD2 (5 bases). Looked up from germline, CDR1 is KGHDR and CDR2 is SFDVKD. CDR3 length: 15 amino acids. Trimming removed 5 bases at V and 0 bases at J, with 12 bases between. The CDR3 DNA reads TGTGCCACCAGTGCGGCCGGGGTCAACCAAGAGACCCAGTACTTC. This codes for CATSAAGVNQETQYF.

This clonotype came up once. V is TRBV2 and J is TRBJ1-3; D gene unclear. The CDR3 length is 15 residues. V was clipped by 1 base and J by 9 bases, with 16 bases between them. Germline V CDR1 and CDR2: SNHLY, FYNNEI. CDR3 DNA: TGTGCCAGCAGTGAAGGTTCAGGACGGACCGGCACCATATATTTT. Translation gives CASSEGSGRTGTIYF. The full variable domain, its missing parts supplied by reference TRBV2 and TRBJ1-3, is EPEVTQTPSHQVTQMGQEVILRCVPISNHLYFYWYRQILGQKVEFLVSFYNNEISEKSEIFDDQFSVERPDGSNFTLKIRSTKLEDSAMYFCASSEGSGRTGTIYFGEGSWLTVV.

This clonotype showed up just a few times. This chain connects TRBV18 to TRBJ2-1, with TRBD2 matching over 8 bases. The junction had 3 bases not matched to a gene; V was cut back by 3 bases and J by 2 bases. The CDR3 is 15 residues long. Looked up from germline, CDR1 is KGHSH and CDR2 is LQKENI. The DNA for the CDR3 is TGTGCCAGCTCACCGGTAGCGGGACCCTACAATGAGCAGTTCTTC. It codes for CASSPVAGPYNEQFF. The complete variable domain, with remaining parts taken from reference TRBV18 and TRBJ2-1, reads NAGVMQNPRHLVRRRGQEARLRCSPMKGHSHVYWYRQLPEEGLKFMVYLQKENIIDESGMPKERFSAEFPKEGPSILRIQQVVRGDSAAYFCASSPVAGPYNEQFFGPGTRLTVL.

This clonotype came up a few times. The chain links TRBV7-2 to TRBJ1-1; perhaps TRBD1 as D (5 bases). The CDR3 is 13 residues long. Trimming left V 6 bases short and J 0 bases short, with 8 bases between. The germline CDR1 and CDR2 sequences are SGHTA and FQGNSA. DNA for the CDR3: TGTGCCAGCAGGGAGGGGATGAACACTGAAGCTTTCTTT. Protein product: CASREGMNTEAFF. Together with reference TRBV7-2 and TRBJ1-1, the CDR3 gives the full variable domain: GAGVSQSPSNKVTEKGKDVELRCDPISGHTALYWYRQSLGQGLEFLIYFQGNSAPDKSGLPSDRFSAERTGGSVSTLTIQRTQQEDSAVYLCASREGMNTEAFFGQGTRLTVV.

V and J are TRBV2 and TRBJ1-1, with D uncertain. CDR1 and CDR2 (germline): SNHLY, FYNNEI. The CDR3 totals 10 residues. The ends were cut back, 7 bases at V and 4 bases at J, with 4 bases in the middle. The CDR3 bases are TGTGCCAGCAAATTCACTGAAGCTTTCTTT. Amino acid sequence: CASKFTEAFF. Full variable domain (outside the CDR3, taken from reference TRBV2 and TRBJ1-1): EPEVTQTPSHQVTQMGQEVILRCVPISNHLYFYWYRQILGQKVEFLVSFYNNEISEKSEIFDDQFSVERPDGSNFTLKIRSTKLEDSAMYFCASKFTEAFFGQGTRLTVV.

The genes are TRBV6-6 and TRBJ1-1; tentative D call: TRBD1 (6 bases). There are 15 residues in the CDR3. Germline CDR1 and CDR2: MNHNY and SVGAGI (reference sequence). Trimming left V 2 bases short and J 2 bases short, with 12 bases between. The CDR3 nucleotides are TGTGCCAGCAGTTACCCCACAGGGCACAACACTGAAGCTTTCTTT. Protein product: CASSYPTGHNTEAFF.

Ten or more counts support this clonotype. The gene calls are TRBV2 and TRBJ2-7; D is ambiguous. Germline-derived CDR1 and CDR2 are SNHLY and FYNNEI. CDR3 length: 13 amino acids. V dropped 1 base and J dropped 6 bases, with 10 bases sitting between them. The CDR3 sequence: CASSEDHFGEQYF. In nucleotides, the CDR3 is TGTGCCAGCAGTGAAGACCACTTCGGCGAGCAGTACTTC.

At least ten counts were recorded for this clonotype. The CDR3 sequence: CASSLDGEQFF. The DNA of the CDR3 is TGTGCCAGCAGTTTGGACGGTGAGCAGTTCTTC. The genes are TRBV7-9 and TRBJ2-1, with D hard to call. With 6 bases removed from V and 9 bases from J, the gap between germline ends came to 9 bases. Germline CDR1 reads SEHNR; CDR2 reads FQNEAQ (reference sequence). CDR3 size: 11 residues. Together with reference TRBV7-9 and TRBJ2-1, the CDR3 gives the full variable domain: DTGVSQNPRHKITKRGQNVTFRCDPISEHNRLYWYRQTLGQGPEFLTYFQNEAQLEKSRLLSDRFSAERPKGSFSTLEIQRTEQGDSAMYLCASSLDGEQFFGPGTRLTVL.

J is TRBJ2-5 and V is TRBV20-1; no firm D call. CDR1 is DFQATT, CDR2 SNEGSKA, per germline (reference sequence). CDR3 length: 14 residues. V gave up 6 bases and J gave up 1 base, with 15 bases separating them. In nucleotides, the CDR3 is TGCAGTGCGCACGTTGGGGTGGGCCAAGAGACCCAGTACTTC. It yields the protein CSAHVGVGQETQYF.

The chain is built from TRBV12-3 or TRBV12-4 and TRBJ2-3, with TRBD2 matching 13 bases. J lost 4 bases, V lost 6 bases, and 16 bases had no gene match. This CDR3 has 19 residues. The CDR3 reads CASSPSRLAGGPSADTQYF. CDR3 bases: TGTGCCAGCAGCCCAAGCAGACTAGCGGGAGGACCTAGCGCAGATACGCAGTATTTT.

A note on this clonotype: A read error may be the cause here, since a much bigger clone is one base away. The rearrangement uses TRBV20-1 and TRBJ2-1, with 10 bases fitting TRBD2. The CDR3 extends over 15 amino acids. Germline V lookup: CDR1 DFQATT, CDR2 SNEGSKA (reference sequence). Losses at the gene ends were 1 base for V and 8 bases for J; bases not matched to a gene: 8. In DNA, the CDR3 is TGCAGTGCTAGAGTCGGGACTAGCGAGAAAGATGAGCAGTTCTTC. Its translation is CSARVGTSEKDEQFF.

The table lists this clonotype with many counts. The CDR3 loop is CASSALDTQYF. The CDR3 nucleotides read TGTGCCAGCAGTGCCTTAGATACGCAGTATTTT. V and J are TRBV7-2 and TRBJ2-3, with D unclear. CDR1 is SGHTA and CDR2 is FQGNSA in the germline V gene. Trimming removed 6 bases from V and 5 bases from J, with 6 bases in between. The CDR3 length is 11 residues.

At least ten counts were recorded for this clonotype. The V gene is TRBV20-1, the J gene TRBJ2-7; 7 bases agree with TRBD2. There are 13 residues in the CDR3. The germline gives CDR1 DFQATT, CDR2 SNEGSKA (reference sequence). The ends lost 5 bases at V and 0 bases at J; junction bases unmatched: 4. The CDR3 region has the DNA TGCAGTGCTCACCCTAGCGGCTCCTACGAGCAGTACTTC. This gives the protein CSAHPSGSYEQYF.